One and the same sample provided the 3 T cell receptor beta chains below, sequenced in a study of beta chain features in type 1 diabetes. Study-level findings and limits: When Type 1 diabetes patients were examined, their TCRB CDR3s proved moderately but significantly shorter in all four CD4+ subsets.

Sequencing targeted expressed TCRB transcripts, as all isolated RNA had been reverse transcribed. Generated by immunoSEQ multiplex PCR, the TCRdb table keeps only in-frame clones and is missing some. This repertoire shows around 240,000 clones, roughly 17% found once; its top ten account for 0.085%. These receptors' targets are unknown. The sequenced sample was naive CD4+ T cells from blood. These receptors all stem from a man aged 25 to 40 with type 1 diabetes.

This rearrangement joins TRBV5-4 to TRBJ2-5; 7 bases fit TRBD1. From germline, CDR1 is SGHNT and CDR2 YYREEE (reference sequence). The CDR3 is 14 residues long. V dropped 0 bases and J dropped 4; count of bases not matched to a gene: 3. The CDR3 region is CASSLGQGRETQYF. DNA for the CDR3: TGTGCCAGCAGCTTGGGACAGGGTCGAGAGACCCAGTACTTC.

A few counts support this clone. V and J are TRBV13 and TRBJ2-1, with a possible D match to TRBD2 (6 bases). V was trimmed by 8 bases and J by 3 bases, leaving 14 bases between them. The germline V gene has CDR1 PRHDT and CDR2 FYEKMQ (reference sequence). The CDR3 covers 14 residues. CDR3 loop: CASGRWTIYNEQFF. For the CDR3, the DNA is TGTGCCAGCGGCCGATGGACTATCTACAATGAGCAGTTCTTC.

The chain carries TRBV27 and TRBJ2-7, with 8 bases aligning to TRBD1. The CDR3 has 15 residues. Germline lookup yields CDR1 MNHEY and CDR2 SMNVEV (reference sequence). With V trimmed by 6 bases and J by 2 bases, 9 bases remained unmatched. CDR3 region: CASRSRTGSPYEQYF. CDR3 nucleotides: TGTGCCAGCAGATCTCGGACAGGGTCGCCCTACGAGCAGTACTTC.